Each of the 10 T cell receptor beta chains below was sequenced from the same sample in a study of cytomegalovirus exposure and HLA in healthy donors. PCR was performed using 60 Vbeta and 13 Jbeta primers. Here immunoSEQ multiplex PCR was the method, and the copy in TCRdb shows in-frame clones only, minus some. The table shows approximately 110,000 clones, with around 80% occurring only once. Sequencing used PBMCs. The receptors originated from a young woman in good health and CMV-seronegative.

The chain joins TRBV7-2 to TRBJ2-3, with D perhaps matching TRBD1 (6 bases). The germline V gene has CDR1 SGHTA and CDR2 FQGNSA. The V gene lost 1 base and the J gene lost 6 bases, with 11 bases spanning the gap. The CDR3 has 14 amino acids. CDR3: CASSLGGRADTQYF. The CDR3 DNA sequence: TGTGCCAGCAGCTTAGGGGGGCGCGCTGATACGCAGTATTTT.

V gene TRBV6-5 combines with J gene TRBJ1-3; 7 bases align to TRBD1. CDR1 and CDR2 (germline): MNHEY, SVGAGI. The CDR3 length is 14 residues. J gave up 4 bases and V 6 bases, and 6 bases lay outside the gene matches. CDR3 residues: CASSRTGTGNTIYF. The CDR3 DNA follows: TGTGCCAGCAGCCGGACAGGAACAGGAAACACCATATATTTT.

V is TRBV14 and J is TRBJ1-2, with 7 bases fitting TRBD1. V lost 0 bases and J lost 8; bases outside the gene matches: 12. The CDR3 is 16 residues long. Looked up from germline, CDR1 is SGHDN and CDR2 is FVKESK. The CDR3 protein is CASSQDQGGSRRGYTF. The CDR3 DNA follows: TGTGCCAGCAGCCAAGATCAAGGGGGCTCTCGGAGAGGCTACACCTTC.

V and J are TRBV7-2 and TRBJ2-1, with D hard to call. Trimming took 1 base from V and 0 from J, leaving 7 bases between them. This CDR3 spans 15 amino acids. Germline V gene sequence: CDR1 SGHTA, CDR2 FQGNSA. CDR3 sequence (DNA): TGTGCCAGCAGCTTAGACTTGAGCTCCTACAATGAGCAGTTCTTC. This codes for CASSLDLSSYNEQFF.

The count of this clone is one. CDR3 loop: CASSATGSSTDTQYF. For the CDR3, the DNA is TGTGCCAGCAGCGCCACAGGCTCTAGCACAGATACGCAGTATTTT. The V call is TRBV11-3, the J call TRBJ2-3; D may be TRBD1 (5 bases). V gave up 5 bases and J gave up 0 bases, with 12 bases separating them. This CDR3 comprises 15 residues. Germline V CDR1 and CDR2: SGHNT, YENEEA.

This chain joins TRBV5-4 and TRBJ1-2; D possibly corresponds to TRBD1 (6 bases). The CDR3 has 14 residues. The germline V and J ends were trimmed by 0 bases and 5 bases, with 11 bases remaining between them. The germline gives CDR1 SGHNT, CDR2 YYREEE (reference sequence). CDR3 DNA: TGTGCCAGCAGCTTGGCCCGGACAGAGTATGGCTACACCTTC. This sequence encodes CASSLARTEYGYTF.

This chain uses TRBV4-2 with TRBJ1-2; possibly TRBD1 for D (5 bases). This CDR3 region has 14 residues. Trimming stripped 1 base from V and 8 bases from J, with 14 bases between. Germline V CDR1 and CDR2: LGHNA, YNFKEQ. DNA of the CDR3: TGTGCCAGCAGCCAAGGTGGGTTGGGGCTCGGCTACACCTTC. Its protein is CASSQGGLGLGYTF.

This chain uses TRBV6-5 with TRBJ2-2; 8 bases are a match to TRBD1. The CDR3 covers 15 residues. The trim removed 6 bases at V and 1 base at J, leaving 4 bases unmatched. Germline V gives CDR1 MNHEY, CDR2 SVGAGI. CDR3 sequence reads: CASRTGQVNTGELFF. The DNA of the CDR3 is TGTGCCAGCAGGACGGGACAGGTGAACACCGGGGAGCTGTTTTTT.

The CDR3 DNA is TGTGCCAGCAGTGACTCCGGAGAGACCCAGTACTTC. Protein sequence: CASSDSGETQYF. V gene TRBV6-1 combines with J gene TRBJ2-5; D uncertain. V lost 3 bases, J lost 4 bases, and 6 bases lay in between. This CDR3 spans 12 amino acids. Germline V gene lookup returns CDR1 MNHNS and CDR2 SASEGT.

Comments on this clone: The identical CDR3 is also encoded by other nucleotide sequences in the sample. The chain combines TRBV7-3 with TRBJ2-6, with 7 bases aligning to TRBD2. The CDR3 totals 15 residues. The J segment lost 2 bases and the V segment lost 3 bases, leaving 1 base of the junction unmatched. Germline V gives CDR1 SGHTA, CDR2 FQGTGA. The CDR3 loop is CASSLGGAGANVLTF. The CDR3 DNA is TGTGCCAGCAGCTTGGGGGGGGCTGGGGCCAACGTCCTGACTTTC.